This T cell receptor beta chain emerged from a study of CD8+ T cells in alopecia areata. As the sequencing template, cDNA was produced by extracting RNA and reverse transcribing it. The method was immunoSEQ multiplex PCR; TCRdb's version includes in-frame clones alone and lacks a portion of them. The sample includes roughly 150,000 clones, approximately 60% of them seen just once. Study outcomes and limitations: Researchers reported that TCR sharing among patients proved less clear than in mice, possibly HLA-linked. More clonal than normal scalp was lesional scalp, particularly alopecia totalis/universalis.

With regard to this clone: Its antigen is as yet unknown.

Cell sorting was applied to PBMCs, and CD4+ and CD8+ T cells were collected. V lost 5 bases to trimming and J lost 2 bases; unmatched junction nucleotides: 3. The CDR3 extends over 14 amino acids. CDR1 MNHEY and CDR2 SMNVEV come from the germline V gene (reference sequence). The clonotype comes from a human donor in good health. Sequencing was carried out using CD8+ T cells sorted from blood. The genes are TRBV27 and TRBJ1-5; 7 nucleotides line up with TRBD1. Here the CDR3 reads CASSPRGGNQPQHF. The CDR3 DNA reads TGTGCCAGCAGTCCCAGGGGGGGCAATCAGCCCCAGCATTTT.